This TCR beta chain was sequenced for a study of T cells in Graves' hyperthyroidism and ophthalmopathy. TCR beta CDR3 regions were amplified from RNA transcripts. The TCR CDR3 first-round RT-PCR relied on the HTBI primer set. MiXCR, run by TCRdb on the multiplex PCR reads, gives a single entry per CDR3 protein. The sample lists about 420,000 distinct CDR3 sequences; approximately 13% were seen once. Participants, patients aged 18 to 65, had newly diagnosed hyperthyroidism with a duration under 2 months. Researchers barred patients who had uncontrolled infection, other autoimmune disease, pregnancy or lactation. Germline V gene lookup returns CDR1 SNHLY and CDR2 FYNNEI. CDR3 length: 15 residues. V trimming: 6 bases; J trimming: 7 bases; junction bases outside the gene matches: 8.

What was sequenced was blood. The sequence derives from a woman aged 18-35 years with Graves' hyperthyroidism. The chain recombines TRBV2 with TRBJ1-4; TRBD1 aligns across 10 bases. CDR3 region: CASSKWDRGTEKLFF. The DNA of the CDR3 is TGTGCCAGCAGCAAATGGGACAGGGGAACTGAAAAACTGTTTTTT.